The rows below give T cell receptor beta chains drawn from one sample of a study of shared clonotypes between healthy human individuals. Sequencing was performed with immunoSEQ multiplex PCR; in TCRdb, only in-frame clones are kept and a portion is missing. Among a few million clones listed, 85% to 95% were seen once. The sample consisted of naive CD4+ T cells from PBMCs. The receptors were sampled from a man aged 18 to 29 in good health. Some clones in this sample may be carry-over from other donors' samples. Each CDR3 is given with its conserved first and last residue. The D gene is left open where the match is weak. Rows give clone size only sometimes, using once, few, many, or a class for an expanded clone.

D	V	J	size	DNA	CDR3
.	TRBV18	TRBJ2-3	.	TGTGCCAGCTCACCTCAGACGTCAACAGATACGCAGTATTTT	CASSPQTSTDTQYF
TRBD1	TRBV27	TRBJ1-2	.	TGTGCCAGCCAACCGTTCCCGGGGACAGGGTTCTATGGCTACACCTTC	CASQPFPGTGFYGYTF
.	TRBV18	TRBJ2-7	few	TGTGCCAGCTCACCGACCGTCTCCTACGAGCAGTACTTC	CASSPTVSYEQYF
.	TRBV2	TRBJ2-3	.	TGTGCCAGCGGGACGGAGTATTCAGATACGCAGTATTTT	CASGTEYSDTQYF
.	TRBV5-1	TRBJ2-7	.	TGCGCCAGCACCCGTGGGTGGCAGGGTGGGGACGAGCAGTACTTC	CASTRGWQGGDEQYF
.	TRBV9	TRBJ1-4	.	TGTGCCAGCAGCGTTCGAGGGGTCGGGGGTAATGAAAAACTGTTTTTT	CASSVRGVGGNEKLFF
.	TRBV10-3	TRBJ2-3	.	TGTGCCATCAGTGATAACCCGGACACAGATACGCAGTATTTT	CAISDNPDTDTQYF
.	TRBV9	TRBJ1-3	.	TGTGCCAGCAGCGCCGACAGCTCTGGAAACACCATATATTTT	CASSADSSGNTIYF
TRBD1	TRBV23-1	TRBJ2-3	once	TGCGCCAGCAGACCTTTCACAGGCCAGGGGGTCACAGATACGCAGTATTTT	CASRPFTGQGVTDTQYF
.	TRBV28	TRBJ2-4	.	TGTGCCAGCGGAGAGGGAAACATTCAGTACTTC	CASGEGNIQYF
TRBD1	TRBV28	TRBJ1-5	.	TGTGCCAGCAGTTTCAGGGGGAGCAATCAGCCCCAGCATTTT	CASSFRGSNQPQHF
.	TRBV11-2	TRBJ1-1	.	TGTGCCAGCAGCAGCTTAAAGGGGTGGGACACTGAAGCTTTCTTT	CASSSLKGWDTEAFF
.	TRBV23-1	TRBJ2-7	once	TGCGCCAGCAGTCCGACCTCGGAGAGAAACCTCTCCTACGAGCAGTACTTC	CASSPTSERNLSYEQYF
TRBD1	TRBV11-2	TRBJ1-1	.	TGTGCCAGCAGCTTCACAGGGGGCGTGAACACTGAAGCTTTCTTT	CASSFTGGVNTEAFF
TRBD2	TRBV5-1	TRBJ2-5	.	TGCGCCAGCAGCTTAATGGAGGGAGGGCCAGAGACCCAGTACTTC	CASSLMEGGPETQYF
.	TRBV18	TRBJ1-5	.	TGTGCCAGCTCACCGTCGAGCAATCAGCCCCAGCATTTT	CASSPSSNQPQHF
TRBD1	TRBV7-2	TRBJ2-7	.	TGTGCCAGCAGCGCCCTGGACAGGGGGCATTACGAGCAGTACTTC	CASSALDRGHYEQYF
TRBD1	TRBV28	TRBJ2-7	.	TGTGCCAGCAGTTCCCCAGGGGGCCTCTCCTACGAGCAGTACTTC	CASSSPGGLSYEQYF
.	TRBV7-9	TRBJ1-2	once	TGTGCCAGCAGCCTCAGGGATCACTATGGCTACACCTTC	CASSLRDHYGYTF
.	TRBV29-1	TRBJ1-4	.	TGCAGCGCCATAAGGGGAGACGAAAAACTGTTTTTT	CSAIRGDEKLFF
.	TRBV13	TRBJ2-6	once	TGTGCCAGCAGCTTCCAGGGAACTGGGGCCAACGTCCTGACTTTC	CASSFQGTGANVLTF